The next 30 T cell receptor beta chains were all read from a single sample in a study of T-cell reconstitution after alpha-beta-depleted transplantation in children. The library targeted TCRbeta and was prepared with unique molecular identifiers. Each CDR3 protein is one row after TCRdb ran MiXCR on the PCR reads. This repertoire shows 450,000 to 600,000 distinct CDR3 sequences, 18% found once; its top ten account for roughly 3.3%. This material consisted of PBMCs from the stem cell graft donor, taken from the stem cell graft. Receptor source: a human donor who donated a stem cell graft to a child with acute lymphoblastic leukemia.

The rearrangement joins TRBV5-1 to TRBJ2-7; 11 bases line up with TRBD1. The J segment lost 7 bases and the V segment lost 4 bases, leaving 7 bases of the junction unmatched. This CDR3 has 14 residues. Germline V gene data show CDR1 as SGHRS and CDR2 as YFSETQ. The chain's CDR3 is CASSASGTGGEQYF. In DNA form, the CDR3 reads TGCGCCAGCAGCGCGTCCGGGACAGGGGGGGAGCAGTACTTC.

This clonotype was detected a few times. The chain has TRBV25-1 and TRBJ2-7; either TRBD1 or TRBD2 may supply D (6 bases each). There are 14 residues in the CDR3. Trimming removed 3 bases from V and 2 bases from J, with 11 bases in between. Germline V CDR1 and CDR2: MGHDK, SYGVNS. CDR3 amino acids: CASSDTGGAYEQYF. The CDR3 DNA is TGTGCCAGCAGTGATACCGGGGGCGCCTACGAGCAGTACTTC.

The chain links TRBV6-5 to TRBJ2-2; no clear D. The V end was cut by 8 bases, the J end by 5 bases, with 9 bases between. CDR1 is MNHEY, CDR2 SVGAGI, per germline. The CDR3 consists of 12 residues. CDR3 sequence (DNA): TGTGCCAGCGGGGTCACGACCGGGGAGCTGTTTTTT. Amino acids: CASGVTTGELFF.

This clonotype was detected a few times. Here the CDR3 reads CASSRQGDNTEAFF. The CDR3 coding sequence is TGTGCCAGCTCACGACAGGGGGATAACACTGAAGCTTTCTTT. The gene calls are TRBV18 and TRBJ1-1; 9 bases line up with TRBD1. The CDR3 is made up of 14 amino acids. Trimming cost V 4 bases and J 2 bases; bases outside gene matches: 2. CDR1 KGHSH and CDR2 LQKENI come from the germline V gene.

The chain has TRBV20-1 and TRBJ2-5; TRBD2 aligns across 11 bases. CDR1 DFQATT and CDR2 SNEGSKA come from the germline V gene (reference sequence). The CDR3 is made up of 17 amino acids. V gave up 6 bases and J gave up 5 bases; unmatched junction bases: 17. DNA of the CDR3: TGCAGTGCCCCCGGCTTTAGCGGGAGGGCCTTGTGGGAGACCCAGTACTTC. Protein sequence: CSAPGFSGRALWETQYF.

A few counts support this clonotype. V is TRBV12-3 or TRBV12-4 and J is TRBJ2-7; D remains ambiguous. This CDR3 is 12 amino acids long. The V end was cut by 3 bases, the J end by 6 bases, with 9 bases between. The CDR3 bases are TGTGCCAGCAGTTTCCAACTCATCGAGCAGTACTTC. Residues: CASSFQLIEQYF.

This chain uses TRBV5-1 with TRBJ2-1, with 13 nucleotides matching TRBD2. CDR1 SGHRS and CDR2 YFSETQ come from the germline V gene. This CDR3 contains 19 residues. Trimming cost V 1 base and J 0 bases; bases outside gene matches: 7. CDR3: CASSLTRGLAGASYNEQFF. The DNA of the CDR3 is TGCGCCAGCAGCTTGACTCGTGGACTAGCGGGAGCCTCCTACAATGAGCAGTTCTTC.

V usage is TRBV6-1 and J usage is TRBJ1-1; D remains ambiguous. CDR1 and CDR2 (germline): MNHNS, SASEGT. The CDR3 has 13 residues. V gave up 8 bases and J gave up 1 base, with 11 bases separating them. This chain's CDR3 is CASGRQTNTEAFF. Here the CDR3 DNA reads TGTGCCAGCGGAAGGCAGACGAACACTGAAGCTTTCTTT.

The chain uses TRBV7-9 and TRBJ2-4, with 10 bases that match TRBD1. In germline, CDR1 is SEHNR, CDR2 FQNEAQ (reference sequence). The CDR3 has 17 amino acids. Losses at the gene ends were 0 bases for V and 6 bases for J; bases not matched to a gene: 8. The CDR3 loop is CASSLARGQGRRNIQYF. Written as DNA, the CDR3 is TGTGCCAGCAGCTTAGCCCGGGGACAGGGGAGAAGAAACATTCAGTACTTC.

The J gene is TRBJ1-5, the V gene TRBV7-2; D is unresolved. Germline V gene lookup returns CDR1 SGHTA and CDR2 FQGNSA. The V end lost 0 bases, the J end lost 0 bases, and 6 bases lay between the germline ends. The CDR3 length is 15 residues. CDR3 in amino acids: CASSLADYSNQPQHF. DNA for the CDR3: TGTGCCAGCAGCTTAGCTGATTATAGCAATCAGCCCCAGCATTTT.

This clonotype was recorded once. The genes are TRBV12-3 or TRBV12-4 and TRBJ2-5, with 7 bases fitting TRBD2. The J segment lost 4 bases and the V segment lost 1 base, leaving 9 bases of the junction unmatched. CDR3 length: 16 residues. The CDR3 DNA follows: TGTGCCAGCAGTTTAGGGGCGGGAGCTCCTTTAGAGACCCAGTACTTC. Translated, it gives CASSLGAGAPLETQYF.

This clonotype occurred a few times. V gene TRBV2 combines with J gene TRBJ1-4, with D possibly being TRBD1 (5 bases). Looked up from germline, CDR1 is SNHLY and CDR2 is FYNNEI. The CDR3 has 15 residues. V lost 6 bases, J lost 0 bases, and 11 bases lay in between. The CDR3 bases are TGTGCCAGCAGCGAAACAGGAGCAACTAATGAAAAACTGTTTTTT. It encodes CASSETGATNEKLFF.

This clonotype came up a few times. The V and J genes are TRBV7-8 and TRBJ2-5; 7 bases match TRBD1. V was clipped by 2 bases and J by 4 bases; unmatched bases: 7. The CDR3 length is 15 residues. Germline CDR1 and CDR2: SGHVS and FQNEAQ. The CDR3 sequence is CASSLRRGRVETQYF. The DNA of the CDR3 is TGTGCCAGCAGCTTACGAAGGGGGCGTGTAGAGACCCAGTACTTC.

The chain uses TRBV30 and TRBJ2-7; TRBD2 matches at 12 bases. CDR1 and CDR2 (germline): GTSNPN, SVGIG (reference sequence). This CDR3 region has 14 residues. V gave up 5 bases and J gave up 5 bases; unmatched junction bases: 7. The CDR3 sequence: CAWDSGLAGNEQYF. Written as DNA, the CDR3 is TGTGCCTGGGATTCAGGACTAGCGGGAAACGAGCAGTACTTC.

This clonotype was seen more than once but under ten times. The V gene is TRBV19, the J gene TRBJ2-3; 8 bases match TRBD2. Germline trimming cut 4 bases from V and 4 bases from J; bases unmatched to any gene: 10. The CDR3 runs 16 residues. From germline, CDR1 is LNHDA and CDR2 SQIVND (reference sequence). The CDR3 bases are TGTGCCAGTAGTACCCGGGCGGCGGGAGGTGCAGATACGCAGTATTTT. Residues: CASSTRAAGGADTQYF. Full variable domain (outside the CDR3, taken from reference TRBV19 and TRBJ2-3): DGGITQSPKYLFRKEGQNVTLSCEQNLNHDAMYWYRQDPGQGLRLIYYSQIVNDFQKGDIAEGYSVSREKKESFPLTVTSAQKNPTAFYLCASSTRAAGGADTQYFGPGTRLTVL.

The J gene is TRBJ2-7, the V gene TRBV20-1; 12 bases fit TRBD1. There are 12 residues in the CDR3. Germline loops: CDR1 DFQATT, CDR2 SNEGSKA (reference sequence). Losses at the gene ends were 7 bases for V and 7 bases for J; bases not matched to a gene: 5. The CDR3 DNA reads TGCAGTGGTGGGACAGGGGGCCGAGAGCAGTACTTC. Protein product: CSGGTGGREQYF.

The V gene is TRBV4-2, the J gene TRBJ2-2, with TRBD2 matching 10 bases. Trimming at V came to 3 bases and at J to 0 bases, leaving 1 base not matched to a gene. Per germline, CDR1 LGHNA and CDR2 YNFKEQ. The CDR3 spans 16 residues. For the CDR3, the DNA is TGTGCCAGCAGCCAGGGACTAGCGACGAACACCGGGGAGCTGTTTTTT. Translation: CASSQGLATNTGELFF.

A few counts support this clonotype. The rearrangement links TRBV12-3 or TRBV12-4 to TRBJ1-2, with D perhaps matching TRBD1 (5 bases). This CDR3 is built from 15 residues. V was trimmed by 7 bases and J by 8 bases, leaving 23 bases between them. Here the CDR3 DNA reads TGTGCCAGCAACTCCGGGGCCCTCGGTGGGGGAGGCTACACCTTC. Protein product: CASNSGALGGGGYTF.

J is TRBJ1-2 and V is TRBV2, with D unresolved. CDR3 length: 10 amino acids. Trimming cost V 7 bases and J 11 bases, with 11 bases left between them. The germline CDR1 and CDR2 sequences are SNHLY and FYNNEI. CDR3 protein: CASKGRLYTF. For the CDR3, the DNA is TGTGCCAGCAAAGGGAGACTGTACACCTTC.

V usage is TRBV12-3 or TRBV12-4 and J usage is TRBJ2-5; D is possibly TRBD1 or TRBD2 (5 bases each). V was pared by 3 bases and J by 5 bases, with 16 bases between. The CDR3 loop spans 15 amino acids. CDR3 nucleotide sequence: TGTGCCAGCAGTTTTTCGCCCGGGGCGAGGGAGACCCAGTACTTC. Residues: CASSFSPGARETQYF.

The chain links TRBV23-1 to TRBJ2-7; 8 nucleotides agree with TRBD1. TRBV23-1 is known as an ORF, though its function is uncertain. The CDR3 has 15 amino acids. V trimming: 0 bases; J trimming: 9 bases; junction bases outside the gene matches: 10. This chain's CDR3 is CASSQSWWAGGAQYF. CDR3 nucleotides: TGCGCCAGCAGTCAATCATGGTGGGCAGGGGGCGCGCAGTACTTC.

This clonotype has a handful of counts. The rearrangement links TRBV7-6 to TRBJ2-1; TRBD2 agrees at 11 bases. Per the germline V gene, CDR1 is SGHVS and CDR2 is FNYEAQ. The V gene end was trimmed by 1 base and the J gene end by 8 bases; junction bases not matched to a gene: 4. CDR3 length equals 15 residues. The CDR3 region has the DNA TGTGCCAGCAGCTTAGATGCACTAGCGGGGGATGAGCAGTTCTTC. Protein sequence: CASSLDALAGDEQFF.

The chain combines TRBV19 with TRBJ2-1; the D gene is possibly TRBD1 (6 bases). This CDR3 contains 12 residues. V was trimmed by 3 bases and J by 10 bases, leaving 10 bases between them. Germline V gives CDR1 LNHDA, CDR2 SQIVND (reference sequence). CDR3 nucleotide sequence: TGTGCCAGTAGTATTTCCGGGACAGAGCAGTTCTTC. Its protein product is CASSISGTEQFF.

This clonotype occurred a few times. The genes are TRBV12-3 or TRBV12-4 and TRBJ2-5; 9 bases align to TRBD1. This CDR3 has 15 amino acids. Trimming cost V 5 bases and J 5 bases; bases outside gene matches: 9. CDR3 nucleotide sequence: TGTGCCAGCAGTATAATTTATGGACAGGGGGAGACCCAGTACTTC. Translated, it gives CASSIIYGQGETQYF.

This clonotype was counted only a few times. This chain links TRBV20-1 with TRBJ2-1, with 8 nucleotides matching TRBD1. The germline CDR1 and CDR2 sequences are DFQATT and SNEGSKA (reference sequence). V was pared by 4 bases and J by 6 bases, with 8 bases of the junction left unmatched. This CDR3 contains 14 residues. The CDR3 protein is CSANRGTVPNEQFF. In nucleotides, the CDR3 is TGCAGTGCTAACAGGGGGACTGTCCCCAATGAGCAGTTCTTC.

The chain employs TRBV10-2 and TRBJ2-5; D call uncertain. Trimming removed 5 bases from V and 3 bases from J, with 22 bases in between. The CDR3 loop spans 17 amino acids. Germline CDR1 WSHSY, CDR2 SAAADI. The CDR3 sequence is CASSRVGYLTLKETQYF. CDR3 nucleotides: TGCGCCAGCAGTCGAGTTGGCTATTTAACTCTAAAAGAGACCCAGTACTTC.

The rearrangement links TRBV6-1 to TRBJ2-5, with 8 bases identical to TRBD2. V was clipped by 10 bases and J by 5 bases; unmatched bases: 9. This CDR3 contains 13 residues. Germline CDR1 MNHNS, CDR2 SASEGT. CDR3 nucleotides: TGTGCCACCACACCGGGACTAGGGGAGACCCAGTACTTC. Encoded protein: CATTPGLGETQYF.

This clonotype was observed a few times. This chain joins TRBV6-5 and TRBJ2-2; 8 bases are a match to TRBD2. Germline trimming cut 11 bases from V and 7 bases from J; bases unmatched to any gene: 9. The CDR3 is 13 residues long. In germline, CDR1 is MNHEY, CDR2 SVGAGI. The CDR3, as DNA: TGTGCCGTTCGGCCGGCGGGAGGCGGGGAGCTGTTTTTT. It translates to CAVRPAGGGELFF.

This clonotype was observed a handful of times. The chain's CDR3 is CSAREDRGYSPLHF. In nucleotides, the CDR3 is TGCAGTGCTAGAGAGGACAGGGGTTATTCACCCCTCCACTTT. This chain uses TRBV20-1 with TRBJ1-6, with 9 bases aligning to TRBD1. Germline V gene data show CDR1 as DFQATT and CDR2 as SNEGSKA (reference sequence). V shed 0 bases, J shed 8 bases, and the junction held 2 bases outside the gene matches. The CDR3 totals 14 residues.

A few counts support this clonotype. CDR3 loop: CASSPDSLPYTF. The CDR3 DNA follows: TGCGCCAGCAGCCCGGACAGCCTCCCCTACACCTTC. The chain couples TRBV5-1 to TRBJ1-2; D is perhaps TRBD1 (6 bases). Trimming removed 4 bases at V and 10 bases at J, with 14 bases between. CDR1 is SGHRS, CDR2 YFSETQ, per germline. This CDR3 spans 12 amino acids.